This TCR beta chain is from a study of T cell responses to AZD1222 COVID-19 vaccine. To note about this clone: The antigen is unknown.

The CDR3 extends over 16 amino acids. Study observations and caveats: Unmutated variant regions are reportedly the target of nearly half of TCRs that are spike-specific. A rise in Spike-specific TCR breadth and depth followed two AZD1222 doses.

Data came from immunoSEQ multiplex PCR; TCRdb stores just in-frame clones and leaves some out. The sample contains 140,000 to 150,000 clones, more than 85% of which appear only once. The sequence was obtained from an adult in good health. The chain uses TRBV21-1 and TRBJ2-7; the D call of TRBD2 is as the table states it, not checked on the DNA. TRBV21-1 has pseudogene status. The sample here was peripheral blood, taken on day 0 of AZD1222 vaccination. CDR3 bases: TGTGCCAGCAGCAAAGCGCACCTGGCGGGTTCCTACGAGCAGTACTTC. Amino acid sequence: CASSKAHLAGSYEQYF.